The next 16 T cell receptor beta chains were all read from a single sample in a study of metastatic and nonmetastatic thyroid tumors. Nobody among the patients had been given any treatment before thyroid surgery. Using MiXCR, TCRdb reanalyzed the PCR reads. The sample yields fewer than 12,000 clones, 28% seen once. The specimen sequenced was tumor tissue. The receptors here all came from a male donor with papillary thyroid cancer or a benign thyroid nodule (not recorded which). Some clones in this sample may be carry-over from other donors' samples.

In this sample, this clone is medium-sized. The rearrangement joins TRBV6-5 to TRBJ2-1; 8 bases are shared with TRBD2. CDR1 is MNHEY and CDR2 is SVGAGI in the germline V gene. The trim removed 2 bases at V and 4 bases at J, leaving 4 bases unmatched. The CDR3 consists of 15 residues. Here the CDR3 reads CASSYQAGGYNEQFF. CDR3 DNA: TGTGCCAGCAGTTACCAGGCGGGAGGTTACAATGAGCAGTTCTTC.

In this sample, this clone is medium-sized. The chain employs TRBV6-1 and TRBJ1-2; D is unclear. The CDR3 has 14 amino acids. Germline CDR1 MNHNS, CDR2 SASEGT. V lost 1 base to trimming and J lost 4 bases, with 10 bases between them. DNA of the CDR3: TGTGCCAGCAGTGAAGGCGCAACGACCTATGGCTACACCTTC. Protein: CASSEGATTYGYTF.

This clone was seen many times. This sequence may be a read error, since a much larger clone differs from it by one base. The chain links TRBV7-6 to TRBJ2-2; the match to TRBD2 covers 8 bases. There are 16 residues in the CDR3. Trimming at V came to 0 bases and at J to 3 bases, leaving 3 bases not matched to a gene. CDR1 is SGHVS, CDR2 FNYEAQ, per germline. The CDR3 loop is CASSLAPAGDTGELFF. The DNA for the CDR3 is TGTGCCAGCAGCTTAGCGCCAGCGGGGGACACCGGGGAGCTGTTTTTT.

This clone occurred many times. A much larger clone sits a single nucleotide away, making a read error possible. The V gene is TRBV2, the J gene TRBJ1-2; D is possibly TRBD1 (5 bases). The V end lost 6 bases, the J end lost 8 bases, and 13 bases lay between the germline ends. This CDR3 comprises 12 residues. Germline lookup yields CDR1 SNHLY and CDR2 FYNNEI. CDR3 bases: TGTGCCAGCAGGGGGAGGGGAGACGGCTACACCTTC. Encoded protein: CASRGRGDGYTF.

This clone qualifies as medium-sized (0.01 to 0.1%). The junction does not match germline at one end; this may be a read error. The chain joins TRBV27 to TRBJ1-1; tentative D call: TRBD1 (5 bases). Germline V gene lookup returns CDR1 MNHEY and CDR2 SMNVEV (reference sequence). This CDR3 is 13 amino acids long. CDR3 in amino acids: CASSSLAGGMRIF. The CDR3, as DNA: TGTGCCAGCAGTTCCTTGGCGGGGGGAATGAGGATCTTT.

By proportion, this clone is medium-sized. The chain has TRBV5-1 and TRBJ2-1; D is undetermined. The CDR3 has 14 amino acids. Trimming took 2 bases from V and 0 from J, leaving 6 bases between them. In germline, CDR1 is SGHRS, CDR2 YFSETQ. The DNA for the CDR3 is TGCGCCAGCAGCTTATCGGGCTCCTACAATGAGCAGTTCTTC. Translated, it gives CASSLSGSYNEQFF.

Ten or more counts support this clone. This may arise from a read error, as a much more abundant clone is one base away. Other nucleotide sequences from this sample produce the same CDR3. CDR3 region: CASSLGGGDYGYTF. The CDR3 DNA reads as TGTGCCAGCAGTTTAGGGGGGGGAGACTATGGCTACACCTTC. The chain has TRBV12-3 or TRBV12-4 and TRBJ1-2; D may be TRBD1 (5 bases). Deletions cut 1 base from V and 3 bases from J, with 9 bases between. This CDR3 spans 14 amino acids.

The rearrangement links TRBV30 to TRBJ1-1, with D possibly TRBD1 on 6 matching bases. Germline CDR1 is GTSNPN and CDR2 is SVGIG (reference sequence). V lost 3 bases to trimming and J lost 5 bases, with 10 bases between them. The CDR3 spans 12 residues. CDR3 region: CAWRGGPTEAFF. The CDR3 DNA follows: TGTGCCTGGAGAGGGGGGCCTACTGAAGCTTTCTTT.

This clone is termed medium-sized. Other nucleotide sequences in the sample specify the same CDR3. V usage is TRBV11-2 and J usage is TRBJ1-1, with 8 bases aligning to TRBD1. V dropped 5 bases and J dropped 5; count of bases not matched to a gene: 10. The CDR3 loop spans 15 amino acids. The germline V gene has CDR1 SGHAT and CDR2 FQNNGV. CDR3 sequence (DNA): TGTGCCAGCAGCCCCTCCGGACAGGGTGGGACTGAAGCTTTCTTT. Its protein product is CASSPSGQGGTEAFF.

Concerning this clone itself: The junction and the germline gene differ at one end; a read error may be behind it. This chain links TRBV2 with TRBJ1-1; 9 bases align to TRBD1. The CDR3 runs 14 residues. The V gene's germline CDR1 is SNHLY and CDR2 FYNNEI. As DNA, the CDR3 is TGTGTCAGCAGCCCGACAGGGGGGGGCACTGAAGCTTTCTTT. Translated: CVSSPTGGGTEAFF. The full variable domain, completed using reference TRBV2 and TRBJ1-1, is EPEVTQTPSHQVTQMGQEVILRCVPISNHLYFYWYRQILGQKVEFLVSFYNNEISEKSEIFDDQFSVERPDGSNFTLKIRSTKLEDSAMYFCVSSPTGGGTEAFFGQGTRLTVV.

This chain uses TRBV6-1 with TRBJ1-5; perhaps TRBD1 as D (5 bases). Trimming shortened V by 0 bases and J by 4 bases, and 13 bases separated the two germline ends. Germline V gene data show CDR1 as MNHNS and CDR2 as SASEGT. The CDR3 has 16 amino acids. The CDR3 loop is CASSEARAGRNQPQHF. The CDR3 DNA follows: TGTGCCAGCAGTGAAGCGAGGGCAGGGAGGAATCAGCCCCAGCATTTT.

The gene calls are TRBV6-1 and TRBJ1-1; D is unresolved. Between the trimmed V and J ends, which lost 1 base and 0 bases, there was a span of 9 bases. Germline-derived CDR1 and CDR2 are MNHNS and SASEGT. This CDR3 region has 15 residues. CDR3 region: CASSEVVAMNTEAFF. In DNA form, the CDR3 reads TGTGCCAGCAGTGAAGTCGTAGCTATGAACACTGAAGCTTTCTTT.

This clone was counted ten times or more. The chain recombines TRBV19 with TRBJ1-1; no firm D call. V was clipped by 3 bases and J by 0 bases, with 11 bases between them. Germline CDR1 LNHDA, CDR2 SQIVND (reference sequence). The length of the CDR3 is 15 residues. CDR3 protein: CASSIAGNLNTEAFF. The CDR3 coding sequence is TGTGCCAGTAGTATCGCAGGCAACCTGAACACTGAAGCTTTCTTT.

This clone is categorized as medium-sized. The genes are TRBV6-1 and TRBJ1-6; a possible D gene is TRBD1 (6 bases). The CDR3 loop spans 15 amino acids. Germline CDR1 MNHNS, CDR2 SASEGT. Trimming removed 5 bases at V and 7 bases at J, with 15 bases between. CDR3 sequence reads: CASSFFGQGNSPLHF. Here the CDR3 DNA reads TGTGCCAGCAGTTTTTTCGGGCAGGGGAATTCACCCCTCCACTTT.

The J gene is TRBJ2-2, the V gene TRBV20-1; tentative D call: TRBD1 (6 bases). The length of the CDR3 is 15 residues. Per germline, CDR1 DFQATT and CDR2 SNEGSKA (reference sequence). V lost 1 base to trimming and J lost 9 bases, with 18 bases between them. The CDR3 loop reads CSARGWPGDPRELFF. The CDR3 region has the DNA TGCAGTGCTAGAGGCTGGCCAGGGGACCCTCGGGAGCTGTTTTTT.

Judged by abundance, this clone is medium-sized. The V gene is TRBV30, the J gene TRBJ1-1; D remains ambiguous. V was trimmed by 0 bases and J by 1 base, leaving 6 bases between them. The length of the CDR3 is 13 residues. Looked up from germline, CDR1 is GTSNPN and CDR2 is SVGIG (reference sequence). CDR3 residues: CAWSVTENTEAFF. The CDR3 DNA reads TGTGCCTGGAGTGTCACAGAGAACACTGAAGCTTTCTTT. Supplemented by reference TRBV30 and TRBJ1-1, the full variable domain reads SQTIHQWPATLVQPVGSPLSLECTVEGTSNPNLYWYRQAAGRGLQLLFYSVGIGQISSEVPQNLSASRPQDRQFILSSKKLLLSDSGFYLCAWSVTENTEAFFGQGTRLTVV.